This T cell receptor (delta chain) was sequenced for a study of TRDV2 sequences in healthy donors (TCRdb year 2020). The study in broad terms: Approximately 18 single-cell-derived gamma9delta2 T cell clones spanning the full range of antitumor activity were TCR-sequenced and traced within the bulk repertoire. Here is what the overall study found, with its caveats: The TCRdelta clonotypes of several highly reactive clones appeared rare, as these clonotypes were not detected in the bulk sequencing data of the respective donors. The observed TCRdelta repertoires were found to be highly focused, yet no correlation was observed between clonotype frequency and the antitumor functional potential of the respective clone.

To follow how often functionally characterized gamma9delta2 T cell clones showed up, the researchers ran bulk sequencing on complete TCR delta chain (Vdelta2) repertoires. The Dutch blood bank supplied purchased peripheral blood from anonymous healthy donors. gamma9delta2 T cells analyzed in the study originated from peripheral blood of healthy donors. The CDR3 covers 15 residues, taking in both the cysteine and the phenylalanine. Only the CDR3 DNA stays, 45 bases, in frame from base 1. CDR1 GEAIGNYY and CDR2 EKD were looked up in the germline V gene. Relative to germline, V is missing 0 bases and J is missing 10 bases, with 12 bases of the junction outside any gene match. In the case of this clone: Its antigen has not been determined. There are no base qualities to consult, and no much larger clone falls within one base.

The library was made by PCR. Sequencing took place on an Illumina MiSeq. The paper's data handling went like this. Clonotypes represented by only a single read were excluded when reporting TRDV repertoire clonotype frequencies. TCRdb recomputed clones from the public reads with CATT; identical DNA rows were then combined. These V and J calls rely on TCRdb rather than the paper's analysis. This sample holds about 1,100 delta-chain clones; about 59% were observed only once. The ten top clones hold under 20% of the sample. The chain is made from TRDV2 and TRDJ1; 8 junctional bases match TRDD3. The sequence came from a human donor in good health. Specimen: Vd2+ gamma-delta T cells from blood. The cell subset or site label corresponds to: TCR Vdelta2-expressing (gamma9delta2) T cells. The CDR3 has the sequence CACDTVQTGDTGLIF. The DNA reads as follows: TGTGCCTGTGACACCGTCCAAACTGGGGATACAGGACTCATCTTT.